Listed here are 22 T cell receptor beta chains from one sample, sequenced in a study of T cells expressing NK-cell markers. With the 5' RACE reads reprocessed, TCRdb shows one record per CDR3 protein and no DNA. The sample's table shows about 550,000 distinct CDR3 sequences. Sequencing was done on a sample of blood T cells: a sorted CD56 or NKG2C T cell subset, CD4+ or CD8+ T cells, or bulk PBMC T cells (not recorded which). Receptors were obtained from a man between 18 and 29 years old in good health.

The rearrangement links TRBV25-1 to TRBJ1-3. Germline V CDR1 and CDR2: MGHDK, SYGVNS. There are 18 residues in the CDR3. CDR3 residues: CASSLSWTPESSGNTIYF.

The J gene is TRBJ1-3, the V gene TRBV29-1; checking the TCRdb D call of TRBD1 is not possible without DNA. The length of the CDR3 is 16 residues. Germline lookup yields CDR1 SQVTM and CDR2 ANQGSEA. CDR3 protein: CSVRGGGLSSGNTIYF.

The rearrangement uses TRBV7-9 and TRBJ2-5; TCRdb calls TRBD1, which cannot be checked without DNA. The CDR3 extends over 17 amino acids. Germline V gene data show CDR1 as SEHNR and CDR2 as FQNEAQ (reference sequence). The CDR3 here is CASSLISRGAAGETQYF.

CDR3 loop: CASSIIPFYEQFF. The chain uses TRBV6-1 and TRBJ2-1. Germline values: CDR1 MNHNS, CDR2 SASEGT. The CDR3 is made up of 13 amino acids.

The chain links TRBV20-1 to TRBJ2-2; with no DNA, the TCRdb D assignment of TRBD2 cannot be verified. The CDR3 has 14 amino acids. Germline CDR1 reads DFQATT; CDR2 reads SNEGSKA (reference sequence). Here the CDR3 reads CSAGTSLHTGELFF.

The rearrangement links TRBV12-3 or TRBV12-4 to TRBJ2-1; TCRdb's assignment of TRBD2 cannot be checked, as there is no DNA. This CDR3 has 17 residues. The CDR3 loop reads CASSFVGGLAGYNEQFF.

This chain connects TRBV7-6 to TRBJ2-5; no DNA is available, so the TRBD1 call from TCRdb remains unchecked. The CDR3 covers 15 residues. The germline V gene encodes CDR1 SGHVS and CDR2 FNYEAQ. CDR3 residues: CASSPQGEFSGTQYF.

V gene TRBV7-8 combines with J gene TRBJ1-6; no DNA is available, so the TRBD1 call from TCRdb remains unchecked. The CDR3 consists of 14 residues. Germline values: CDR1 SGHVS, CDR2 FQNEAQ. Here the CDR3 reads CASSPLRADSPLHF.

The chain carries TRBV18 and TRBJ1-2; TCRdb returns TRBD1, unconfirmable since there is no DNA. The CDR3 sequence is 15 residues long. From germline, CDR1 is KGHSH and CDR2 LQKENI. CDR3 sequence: CASSRTGQGRYGYTF.

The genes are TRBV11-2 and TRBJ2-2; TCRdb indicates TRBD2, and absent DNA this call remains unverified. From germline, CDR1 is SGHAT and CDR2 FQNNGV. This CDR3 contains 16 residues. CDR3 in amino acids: CASSLSGTRSTGELFF. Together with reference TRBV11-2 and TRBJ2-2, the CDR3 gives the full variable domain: EAGVAQSPRYKIIEKRQSVAFWCNPISGHATLYWYQQILGQGPKLLIQFQNNGVVDDSQLPKDRFSAERLKGVDSTLKIQPAKLEDSAVYLCASSLSGTRSTGELFFGEGSRLTVL.

The CDR3 loop reads CASQVGPGDYEQYF. This chain links TRBV7-8 with TRBJ2-7; the TRBD1 assignment by TCRdb is unverifiable without DNA. The CDR3 runs 14 residues. CDR1 is SGHVS, CDR2 FQNEAQ, per germline.

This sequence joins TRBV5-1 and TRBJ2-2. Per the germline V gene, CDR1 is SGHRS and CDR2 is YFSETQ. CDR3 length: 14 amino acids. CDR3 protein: CASSLGDYTGELFF.

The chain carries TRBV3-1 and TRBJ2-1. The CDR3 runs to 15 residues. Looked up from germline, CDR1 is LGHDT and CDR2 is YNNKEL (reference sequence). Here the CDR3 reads CASSQDSKEYNEQFF.

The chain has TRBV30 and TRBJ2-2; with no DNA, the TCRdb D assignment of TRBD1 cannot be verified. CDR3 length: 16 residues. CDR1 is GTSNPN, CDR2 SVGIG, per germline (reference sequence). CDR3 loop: CAWSVLGQENTGELFF.

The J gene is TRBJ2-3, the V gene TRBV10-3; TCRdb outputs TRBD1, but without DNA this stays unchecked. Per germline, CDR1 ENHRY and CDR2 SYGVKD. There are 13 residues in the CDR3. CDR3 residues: CAISREFTDTQYF.

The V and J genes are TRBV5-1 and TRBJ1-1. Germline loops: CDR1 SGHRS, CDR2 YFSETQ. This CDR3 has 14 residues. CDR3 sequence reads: CASSMGPSDTEAFF.

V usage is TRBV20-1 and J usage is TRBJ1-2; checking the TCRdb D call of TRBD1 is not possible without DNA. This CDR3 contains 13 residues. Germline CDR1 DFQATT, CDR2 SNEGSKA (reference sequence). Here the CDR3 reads CSARDSNRAGYTF.

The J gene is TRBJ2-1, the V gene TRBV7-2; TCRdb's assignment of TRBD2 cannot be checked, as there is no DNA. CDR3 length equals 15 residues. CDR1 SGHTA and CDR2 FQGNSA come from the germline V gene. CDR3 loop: CASSKTSRGLDEQFF.

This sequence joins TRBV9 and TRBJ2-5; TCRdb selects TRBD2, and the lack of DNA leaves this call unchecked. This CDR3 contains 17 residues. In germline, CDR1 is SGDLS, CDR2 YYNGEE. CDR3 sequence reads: CASSVALTSGLQETQYF.

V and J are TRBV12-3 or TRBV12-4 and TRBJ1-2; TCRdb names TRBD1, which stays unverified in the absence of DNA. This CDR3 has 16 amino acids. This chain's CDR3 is CASSLESLRGNYGYTF.

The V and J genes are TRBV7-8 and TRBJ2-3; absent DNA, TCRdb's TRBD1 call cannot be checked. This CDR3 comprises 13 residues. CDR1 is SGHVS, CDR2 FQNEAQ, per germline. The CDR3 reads CASSWDRTDTQYF.

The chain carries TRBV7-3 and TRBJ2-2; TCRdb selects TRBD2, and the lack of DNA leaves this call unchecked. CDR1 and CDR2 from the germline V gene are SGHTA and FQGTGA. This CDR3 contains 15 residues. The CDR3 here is CASSLEGANTGELFF.